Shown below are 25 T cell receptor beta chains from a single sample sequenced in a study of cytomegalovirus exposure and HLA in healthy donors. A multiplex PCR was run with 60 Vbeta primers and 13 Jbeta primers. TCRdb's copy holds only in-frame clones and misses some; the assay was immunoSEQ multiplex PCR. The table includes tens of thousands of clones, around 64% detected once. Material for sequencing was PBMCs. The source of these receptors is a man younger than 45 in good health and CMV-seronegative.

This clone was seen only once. CDR3 residues: CASSTGTDLAGELFF. The CDR3 bases are TGCGCCAGCAGCACCGGGACAGATCTCGCCGGGGAGCTGTTTTTT. V gene TRBV4-3 combines with J gene TRBJ2-2; 7 positions match TRBD1. Germline-derived CDR1 and CDR2 are LGHNA and YSLEER. The V gene end was trimmed by 5 bases and the J gene end by 6 bases; junction bases not matched to a gene: 9. The CDR3 runs 15 residues.

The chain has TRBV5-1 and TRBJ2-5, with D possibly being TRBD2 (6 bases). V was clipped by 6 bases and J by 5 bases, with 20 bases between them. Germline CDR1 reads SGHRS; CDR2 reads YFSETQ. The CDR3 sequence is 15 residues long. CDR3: CASTTVGAAGETQYF. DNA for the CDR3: TGCGCCAGCACCACCGTCGGCGCCGCGGGGGAGACCCAGTACTTC.

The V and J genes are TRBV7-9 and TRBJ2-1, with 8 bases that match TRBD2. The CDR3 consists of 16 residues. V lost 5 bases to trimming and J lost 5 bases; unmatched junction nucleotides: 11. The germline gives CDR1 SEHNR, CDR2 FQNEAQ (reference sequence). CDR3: CASSTSSGDPHNEQFF. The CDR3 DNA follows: TGTGCCAGCAGCACTAGTAGCGGGGACCCCCACAATGAGCAGTTCTTC. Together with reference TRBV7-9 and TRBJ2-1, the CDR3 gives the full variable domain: DTGVSQNPRHKITKRGQNVTFRCDPISEHNRLYWYRQTLGQGPEFLTYFQNEAQLEKSRLLSDRFSAERPKGSFSTLEIQRTEQGDSAMYLCASSTSSGDPHNEQFFGPGTRLTVL.

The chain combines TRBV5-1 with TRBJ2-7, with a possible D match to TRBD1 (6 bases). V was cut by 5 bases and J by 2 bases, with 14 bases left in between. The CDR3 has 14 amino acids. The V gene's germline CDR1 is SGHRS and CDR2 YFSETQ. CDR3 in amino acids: CASRPRDTTYEQYF. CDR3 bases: TGCGCCAGCAGGCCTCGGGACACCACCTACGAGCAGTACTTC.

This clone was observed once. CDR3 sequence: CASSLIAGSYEQYF. CDR3 in DNA: TGTGCCAGCAGTTTAATCGCAGGGTCCTACGAGCAGTACTTC. The chain couples TRBV27 to TRBJ2-7; tentative D call: TRBD1 (5 bases). Germline values: CDR1 MNHEY, CDR2 SMNVEV (reference sequence). This CDR3 region has 14 residues. Deletions cut 2 bases from V and 1 base from J, with 9 bases between.

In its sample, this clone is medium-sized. The CDR3 DNA sequence: TGTGCCAGCAGTGGGACTAGCACCGGGGAGCTGTTTTTT. Translation gives CASSGTSTGELFF. The chain joins TRBV6-4 to TRBJ2-2; 7 bases are a match to TRBD2. The V segment lost 4 bases and the J segment 4 bases; nucleotides outside the gene matches: 0. The CDR3 is 13 residues long. CDR1 and CDR2 (germline): MRHNA, SNTAGT.

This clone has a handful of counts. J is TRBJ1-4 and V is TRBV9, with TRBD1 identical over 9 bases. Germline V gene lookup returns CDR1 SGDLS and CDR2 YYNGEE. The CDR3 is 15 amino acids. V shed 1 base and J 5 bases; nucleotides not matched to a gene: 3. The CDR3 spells CASSVWDRANEKLFF. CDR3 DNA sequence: TGTGCCAGCAGCGTATGGGACAGGGCAAATGAAAAACTGTTTTTT.

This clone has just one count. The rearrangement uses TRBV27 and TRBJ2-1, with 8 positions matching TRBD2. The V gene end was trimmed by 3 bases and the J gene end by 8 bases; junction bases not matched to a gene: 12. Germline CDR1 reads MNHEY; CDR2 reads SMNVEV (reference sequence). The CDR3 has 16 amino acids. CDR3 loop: CASSLAGTSGWYEQFF. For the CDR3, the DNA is TGTGCCAGCAGTTTGGCCGGGACTAGTGGGTGGTATGAGCAGTTCTTC.

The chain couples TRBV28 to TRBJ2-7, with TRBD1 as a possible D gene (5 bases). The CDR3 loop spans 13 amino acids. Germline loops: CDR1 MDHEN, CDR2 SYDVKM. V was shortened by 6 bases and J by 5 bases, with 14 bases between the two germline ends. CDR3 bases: TGTGCCAGCAGGACTCGGATACAGGACGAGCAGTACTTC. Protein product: CASRTRIQDEQYF.

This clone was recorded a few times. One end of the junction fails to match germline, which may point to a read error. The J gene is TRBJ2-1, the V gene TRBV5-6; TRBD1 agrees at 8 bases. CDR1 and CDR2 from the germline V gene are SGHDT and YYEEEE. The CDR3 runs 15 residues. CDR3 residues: CASSPVGTGYSEQFF. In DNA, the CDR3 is TGTGCCAGCAGCCCTGTGGGGACAGGCTACAGTGAGCAGTTCTTC.

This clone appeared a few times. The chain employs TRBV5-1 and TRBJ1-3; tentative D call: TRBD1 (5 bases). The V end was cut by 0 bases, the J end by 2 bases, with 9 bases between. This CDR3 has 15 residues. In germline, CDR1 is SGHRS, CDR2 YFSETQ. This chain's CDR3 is CASSLVAGAGNTIYF. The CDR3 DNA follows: TGCGCCAGCAGCTTGGTAGCGGGGGCTGGAAACACCATATATTTT. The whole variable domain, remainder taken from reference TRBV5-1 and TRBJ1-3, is KAGVTQTPRYLIKTRGQQVTLSCSPISGHRSVSWYQQTPGQGLQFLFEYFSETQRNKGNFPGRFSGRQFSNSRSEMNVSTLELGDSALYLCASSLVAGAGNTIYFGEGSWLTVV.

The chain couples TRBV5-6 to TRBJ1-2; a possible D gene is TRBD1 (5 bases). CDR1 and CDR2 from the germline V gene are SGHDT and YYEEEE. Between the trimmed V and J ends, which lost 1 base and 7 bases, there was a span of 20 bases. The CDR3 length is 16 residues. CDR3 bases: TGTGCCAGCAGCTTGACCCCTGACATACAGGCGGTTGGCTACACCTTC. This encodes CASSLTPDIQAVGYTF.

The CDR3: CASSSGHAASGNTIYF. The CDR3 nucleotides read TGCGCCAGCAGCTCAGGACACGCCGCCTCTGGAAACACCATATATTTT. The chain employs TRBV5-1 and TRBJ1-3; D possibly corresponds to TRBD1 (5 bases). Germline V gene lookup returns CDR1 SGHRS and CDR2 YFSETQ. V lost 3 bases to trimming and J lost 0 bases, with 13 bases between them. This CDR3 region has 16 residues.

CDR3 in amino acids: CASSNRGYNTEAFF. The DNA for the CDR3 is TGTGCCAGCAGCAACAGGGGCTACAACACTGAAGCTTTCTTT. The V gene is TRBV5-6, the J gene TRBJ1-1; 7 nucleotides line up with TRBD1. Germline V gene data show CDR1 as SGHDT and CDR2 as YYEEEE. The CDR3 loop spans 14 amino acids. V dropped 4 bases and J dropped 2; count of bases not matched to a gene: 5.

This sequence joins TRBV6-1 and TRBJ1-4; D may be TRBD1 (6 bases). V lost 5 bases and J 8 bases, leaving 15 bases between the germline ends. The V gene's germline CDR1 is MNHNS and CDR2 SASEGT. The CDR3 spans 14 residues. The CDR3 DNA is TGTGCCAGCAGTCCCCGGACAGCTACGGAAAAACTGTTTTTT. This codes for CASSPRTATEKLFF.

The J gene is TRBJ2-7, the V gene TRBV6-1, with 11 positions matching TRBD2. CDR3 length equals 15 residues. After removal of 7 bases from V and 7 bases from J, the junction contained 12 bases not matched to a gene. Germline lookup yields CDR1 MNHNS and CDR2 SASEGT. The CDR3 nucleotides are TGTGCCAGCACTATACTAGCGGGAGCCGTGGGAGAGCAGTACTTC. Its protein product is CASTILAGAVGEQYF.

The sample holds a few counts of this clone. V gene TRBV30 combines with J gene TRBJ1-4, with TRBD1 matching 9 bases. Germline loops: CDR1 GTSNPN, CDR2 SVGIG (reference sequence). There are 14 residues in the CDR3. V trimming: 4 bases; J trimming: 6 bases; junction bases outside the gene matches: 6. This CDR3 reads CAWTRQGGYEKLFF. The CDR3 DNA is TGTGCCTGGACCAGACAGGGGGGTTATGAAAAACTGTTTTTT.

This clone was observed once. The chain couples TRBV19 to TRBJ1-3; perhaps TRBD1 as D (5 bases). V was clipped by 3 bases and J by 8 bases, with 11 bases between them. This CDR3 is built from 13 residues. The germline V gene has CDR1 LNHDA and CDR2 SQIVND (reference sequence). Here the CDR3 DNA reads TGTGCCAGTAGTATGATGGGGGGGGACACCATATATTTT. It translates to CASSMMGGDTIYF.

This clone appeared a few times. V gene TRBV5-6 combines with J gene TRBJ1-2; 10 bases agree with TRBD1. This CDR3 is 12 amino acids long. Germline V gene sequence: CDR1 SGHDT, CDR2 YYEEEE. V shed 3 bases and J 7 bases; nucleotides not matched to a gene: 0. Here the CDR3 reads CASSWDRGGYTF. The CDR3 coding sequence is TGTGCCAGCAGCTGGGACAGGGGTGGCTACACCTTC.

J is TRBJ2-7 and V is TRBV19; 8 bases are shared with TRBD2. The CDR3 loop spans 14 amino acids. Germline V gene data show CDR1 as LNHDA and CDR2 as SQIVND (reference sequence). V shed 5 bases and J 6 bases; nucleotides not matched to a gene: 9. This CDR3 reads CASSFGLASTEQYF. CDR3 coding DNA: TGTGCCAGTAGTTTCGGACTAGCCTCTACCGAGCAGTACTTC.

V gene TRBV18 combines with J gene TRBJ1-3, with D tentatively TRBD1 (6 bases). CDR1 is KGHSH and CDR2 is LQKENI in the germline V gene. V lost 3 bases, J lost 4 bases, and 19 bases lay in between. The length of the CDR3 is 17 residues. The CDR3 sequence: CASSPTSNGQRGNTIYF. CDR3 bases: TGTGCCAGCTCACCGACATCAAATGGACAGCGCGGAAACACCATATATTTT.

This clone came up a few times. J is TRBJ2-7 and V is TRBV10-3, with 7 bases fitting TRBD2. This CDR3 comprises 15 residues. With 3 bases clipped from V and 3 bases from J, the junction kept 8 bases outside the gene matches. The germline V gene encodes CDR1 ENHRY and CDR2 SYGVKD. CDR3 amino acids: CAISDPWEGFYEQYF. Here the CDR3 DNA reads TGTGCCATCAGTGACCCGTGGGAGGGTTTCTACGAGCAGTACTTC.

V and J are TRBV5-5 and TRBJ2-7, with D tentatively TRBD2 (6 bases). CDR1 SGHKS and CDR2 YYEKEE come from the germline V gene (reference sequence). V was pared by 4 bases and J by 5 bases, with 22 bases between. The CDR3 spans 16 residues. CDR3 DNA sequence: TGTGCCAGCAGCCGACGGGACTCCCGAGCGATAGACGAGCAGTACTTC. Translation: CASSRRDSRAIDEQYF.

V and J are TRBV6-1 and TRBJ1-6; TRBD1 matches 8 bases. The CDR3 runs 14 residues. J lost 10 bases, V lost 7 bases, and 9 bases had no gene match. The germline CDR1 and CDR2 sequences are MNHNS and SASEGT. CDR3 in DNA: TGTGCCAGCAATCACAGGGGGGTAGAATCACCCCTCCACTTT. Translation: CASNHRGVESPLHF.

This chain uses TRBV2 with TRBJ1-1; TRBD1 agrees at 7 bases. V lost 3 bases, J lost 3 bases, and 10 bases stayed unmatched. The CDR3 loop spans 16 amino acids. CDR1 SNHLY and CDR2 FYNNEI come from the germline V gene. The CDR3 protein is CASSDRGMGRDTEAFF. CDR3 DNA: TGTGCCAGCAGTGACAGGGGGATGGGCCGGGACACTGAAGCTTTCTTT.